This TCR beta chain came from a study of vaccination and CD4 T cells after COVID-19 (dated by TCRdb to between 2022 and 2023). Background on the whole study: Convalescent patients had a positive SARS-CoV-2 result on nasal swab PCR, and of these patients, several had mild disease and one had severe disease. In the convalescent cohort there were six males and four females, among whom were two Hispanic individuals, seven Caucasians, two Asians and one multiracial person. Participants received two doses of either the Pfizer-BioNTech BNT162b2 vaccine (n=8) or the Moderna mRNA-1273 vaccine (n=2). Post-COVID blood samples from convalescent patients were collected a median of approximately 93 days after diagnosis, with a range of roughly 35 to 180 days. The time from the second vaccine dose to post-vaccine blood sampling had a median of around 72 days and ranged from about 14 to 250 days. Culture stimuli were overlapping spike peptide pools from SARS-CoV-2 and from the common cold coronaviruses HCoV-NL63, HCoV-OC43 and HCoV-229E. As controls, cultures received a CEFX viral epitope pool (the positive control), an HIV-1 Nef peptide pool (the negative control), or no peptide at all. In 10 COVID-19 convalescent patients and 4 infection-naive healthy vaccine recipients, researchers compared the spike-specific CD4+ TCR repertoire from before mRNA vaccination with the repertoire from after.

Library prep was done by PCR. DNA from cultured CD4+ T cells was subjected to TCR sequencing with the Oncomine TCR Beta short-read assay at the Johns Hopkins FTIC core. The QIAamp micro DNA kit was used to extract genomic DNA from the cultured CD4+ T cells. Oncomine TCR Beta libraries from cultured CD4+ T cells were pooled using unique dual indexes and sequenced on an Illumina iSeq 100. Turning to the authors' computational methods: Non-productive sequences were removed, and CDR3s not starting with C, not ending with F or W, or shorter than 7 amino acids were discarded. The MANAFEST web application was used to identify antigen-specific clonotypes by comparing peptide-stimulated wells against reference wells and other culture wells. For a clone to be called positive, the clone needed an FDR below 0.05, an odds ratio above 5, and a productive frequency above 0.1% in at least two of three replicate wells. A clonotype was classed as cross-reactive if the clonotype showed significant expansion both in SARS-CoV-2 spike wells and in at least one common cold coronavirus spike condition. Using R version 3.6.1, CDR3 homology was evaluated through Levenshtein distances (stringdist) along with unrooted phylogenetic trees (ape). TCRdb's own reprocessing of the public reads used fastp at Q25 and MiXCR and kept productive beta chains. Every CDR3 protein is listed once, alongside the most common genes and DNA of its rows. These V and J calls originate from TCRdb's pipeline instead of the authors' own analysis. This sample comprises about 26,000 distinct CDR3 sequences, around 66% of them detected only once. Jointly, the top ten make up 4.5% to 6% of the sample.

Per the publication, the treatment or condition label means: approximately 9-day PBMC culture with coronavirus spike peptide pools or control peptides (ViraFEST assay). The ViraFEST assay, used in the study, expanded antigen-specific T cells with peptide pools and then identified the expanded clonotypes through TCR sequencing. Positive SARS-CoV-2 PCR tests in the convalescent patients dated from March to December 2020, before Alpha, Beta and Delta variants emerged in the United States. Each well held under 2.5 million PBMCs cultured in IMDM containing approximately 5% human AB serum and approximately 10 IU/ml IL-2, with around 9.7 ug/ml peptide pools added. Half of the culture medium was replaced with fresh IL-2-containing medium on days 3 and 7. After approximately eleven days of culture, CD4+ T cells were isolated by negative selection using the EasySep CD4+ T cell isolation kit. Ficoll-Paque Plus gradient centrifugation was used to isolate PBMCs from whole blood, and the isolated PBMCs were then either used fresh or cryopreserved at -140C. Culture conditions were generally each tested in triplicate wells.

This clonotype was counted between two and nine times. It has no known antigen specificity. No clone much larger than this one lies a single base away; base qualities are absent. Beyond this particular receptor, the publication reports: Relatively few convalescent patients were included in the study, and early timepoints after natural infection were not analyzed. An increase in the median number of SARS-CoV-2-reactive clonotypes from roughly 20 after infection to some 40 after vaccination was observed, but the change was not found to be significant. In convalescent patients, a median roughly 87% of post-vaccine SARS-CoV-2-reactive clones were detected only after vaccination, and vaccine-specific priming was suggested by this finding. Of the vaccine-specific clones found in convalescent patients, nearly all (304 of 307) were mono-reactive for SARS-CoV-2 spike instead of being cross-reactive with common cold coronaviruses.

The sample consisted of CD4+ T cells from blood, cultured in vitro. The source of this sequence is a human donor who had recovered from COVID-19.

The CDR3 region reads CASRGSQKSNQPQHF. Read as DNA, the sequence is TGTGCCAGTAGAGGCAGCCAGAAGAGCAATCAGCCCCAGCATTTT. The chain is encoded by TRBV19 joined to TRBJ1-5; the D segment cannot be called with confidence. CDR1 and CDR2 (LNHDA, SQIVND) derive from the germline V gene (reference sequence). V lost 6 bases and J lost 1 base; the stretch between them is 13 bases long. The CDR3 has 15 amino acids, counting the end cysteine and phenylalanine. Only the CDR3 region is kept as DNA, spanning 45 bases read in frame from base 1.